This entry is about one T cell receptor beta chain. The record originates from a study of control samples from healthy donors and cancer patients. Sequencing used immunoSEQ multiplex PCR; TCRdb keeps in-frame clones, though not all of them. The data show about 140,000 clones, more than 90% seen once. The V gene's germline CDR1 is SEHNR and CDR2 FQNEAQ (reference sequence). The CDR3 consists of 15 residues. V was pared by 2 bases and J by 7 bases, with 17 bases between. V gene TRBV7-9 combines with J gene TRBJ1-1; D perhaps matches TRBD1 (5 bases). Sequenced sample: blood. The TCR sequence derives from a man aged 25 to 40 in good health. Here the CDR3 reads CASSLPGRTWGEAFF. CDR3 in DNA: TGTGCCAGCAGCTTACCAGGGAGAACATGGGGTGAAGCTTTCTTT. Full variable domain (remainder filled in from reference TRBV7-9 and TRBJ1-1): DTGVSQNPRHKITKRGQNVTFRCDPISEHNRLYWYRQTLGQGPEFLTYFQNEAQLEKSRLLSDRFSAERPKGSFSTLEIQRTEQGDSAMYLCASSLPGRTWGEAFFGQGTRLTVV.